This T cell receptor beta chain was sequenced for a study of molecular identifiers for immune sequencing clone quantification. MiXCR, applied by TCRdb to the PCR reads, yields one record per CDR3 protein. The repertoire holds over 600,000 distinct CDR3 sequences, with just under 20% as singletons. Study-level results: Effector cells had over 98% of their molecules in clones above 20 RNA copies, while naive cells had under 1%.

This clonotype was detected ten times or more. Its antigen is not known. The sequence was obtained from a human donor in good health. Some libraries in this study had Jurkat cell RNA spiked in. The sequencing sample was made of naive CD8+ T cells from blood, with Jurkat cell RNA spiked in. Subset given: FACS-sorted CD8+CD4-CCR7+CD45RA+ naive T cells.

Here the CDR3 reads CASSLGGGDQPQHF. The CDR3 nucleotides read TGTGCCAGCAGCTTAGGGGGAGGGGATCAGCCCCAGCATTTT. V and J are TRBV7-9 and TRBJ1-5, with a weak D call TRBD1 (5 bases). Deletions cut 1 base from V and 5 bases from J, with 9 bases between. The germline gives CDR1 SEHNR, CDR2 FQNEAQ (reference sequence). This CDR3 has 14 residues.